The rows below give T cell receptor beta chains drawn from one sample of a study of early T cells in non-severe SARS-CoV-2 infection. MiXCR was run by TCRdb on the 5' RACE reads, yielding one entry per CDR3 protein. The sample lists 50,000 to 55,000 distinct CDR3 sequences, about 9.3% occurring once. Sequencing used whole blood. Every receptor here comes from an adult who was a healthcare worker with PCR-confirmed SARS-CoV-2 infection or an uninfected control (not recorded which). Each CDR3 is given with its conserved first and last residue. The D gene is left open where the match is weak.

J gene: TRBJ1-2; V gene: TRBV27; D gene: -; CDR3 protein: CASSLLGNYGYTF
J gene: TRBJ2-5; V gene: TRBV28; D gene: -; CDR3 protein: CASNLGQQETQYF
J gene: TRBJ2-1; V gene: TRBV5-5; D gene: -; CDR3 protein: CASSFGGTYNEQFF
J gene: TRBJ2-1; V gene: TRBV20-1; D gene: -; CDR3 protein: CSARGTGNEQFF
J gene: TRBJ2-7; V gene: TRBV4-2; D gene: TRBD2; CDR3 protein: CASSQGTSPLEQYF
J gene: TRBJ1-2; V gene: TRBV5-1; D gene: TRBD1; CDR3 protein: CASSFSTGDYGYTF
J gene: TRBJ1-6; V gene: TRBV3-1; D gene: -; CDR3 protein: CASSQSRINSPLHF
J gene: TRBJ2-7; V gene: TRBV6-5; D gene: -; CDR3 protein: CASSYRVGYEQYF
J gene: TRBJ2-1; V gene: TRBV28; D gene: -; CDR3 protein: CASAGYNEQFF
J gene: TRBJ2-2; V gene: TRBV3-1; D gene: TRBD2; CDR3 protein: CASRGREWIGELFF
J gene: TRBJ2-7; V gene: TRBV7-3; D gene: TRBD2; CDR3 protein: CASSLGTSGAEQYF
J gene: TRBJ2-1; V gene: TRBV4-3; D gene: TRBD2; CDR3 protein: CASSSGLAGSDEQFF
J gene: TRBJ1-1; V gene: TRBV5-5; D gene: -; CDR3 protein: CASSLWENTEAFF
J gene: TRBJ1-2; V gene: TRBV25-1; D gene: TRBD1; CDR3 protein: CASSGENRGSYGYTF
J gene: TRBJ1-1; V gene: TRBV12-3/TRBV12-4; D gene: -; CDR3 protein: CASSLAGQMNTEAFF
J gene: TRBJ2-5; V gene: TRBV20-1; D gene: TRBD1; CDR3 protein: CSANGQGQETQYF
J gene: TRBJ2-7; V gene: TRBV7-8; D gene: -; CDR3 protein: CASSRGQYYEQYF